These 27 T cell receptor beta chains came from one sample sequenced in a study of blood T cell repertoires in COVID-19. Produced via immunoSEQ multiplex PCR; TCRdb's table is partial and in-frame only. Of fewer than 250,000 clones listed, nearly 95% were seen once; the top ten hold about 0.79%. Sequencing was carried out using peripheral blood. These TCRs come from a man under 40 with COVID-19, enrolled during active disease.

The V and J genes are TRBV4-1 and TRBJ1-3; a weak D match, TRBD1 (5 bases). V gave up 1 base and J gave up 4 bases, with 11 bases separating them. Germline CDR1 reads MGHRA; CDR2 reads YSYEKL. The length of the CDR3 is 15 residues. DNA for the CDR3: TGCGCCAGCAGCCAAGGCCAGGCAGGGGGAAACACCATATATTTT. It specifies CASSQGQAGGNTIYF.

The chain carries TRBV14 and TRBJ1-6; tentatively, D is TRBD1 (5 bases). V was clipped by 4 bases and J by 9 bases, with 13 bases between them. Germline CDR1 and CDR2: SGHDN and FVKESK. This CDR3 region has 14 residues. The CDR3 is CASSRLGGTSPLHF. CDR3 DNA sequence: TGTGCCAGCAGCCGGTTGGGGGGGACTTCACCCCTCCACTTT.

The V and J genes are TRBV3-1 (or the pseudogene TRBV3-2) and TRBJ1-4; D unclear. Trimming left V 1 base short and J 8 bases short, with 14 bases between. The CDR3 sequence is 15 residues long. The germline V gene encodes CDR1 LGHDT and CDR2 YNNKEL (reference sequence). CDR3 nucleotide sequence: TGTGCCAGCAGCCAAGGGGGAGGGTTTGGCGAAAAACTGTTTTTT. Protein: CASSQGGGFGEKLFF.

The chain recombines TRBV2 with TRBJ1-4, with a possible D match to TRBD1 (6 bases). The CDR3 runs 15 residues. Germline V CDR1 and CDR2: SNHLY, FYNNEI. V was pared by 7 bases and J by 0 bases, with 12 bases between. CDR3 residues: CASNRDRATNEKLFF. CDR3 bases: TGTGCCAGCAACAGGGATAGGGCAACTAATGAAAAACTGTTTTTT.

The V and J genes are TRBV6-1 and TRBJ1-1; 8 bases align to TRBD1. In germline, CDR1 is MNHNS, CDR2 SASEGT. Losses at the gene ends were 2 bases for V and 10 bases for J; bases not matched to a gene: 9. This CDR3 comprises 14 residues. The CDR3 DNA reads as TGTGCCAGCAGTGAAACGCAGGGGGCGGTTGTAGCTTTCTTT. As protein: CASSETQGAVVAFF.

The V gene is TRBV5-1, the J gene TRBJ1-2; D gene uncertain. Trimming pared 4 bases from V and 6 bases from J, leaving 13 bases between. The CDR3 spans 13 residues. Germline loops: CDR1 SGHRS, CDR2 YFSETQ. The DNA of the CDR3 is TGCGCCAGCAGCCCTAACGTCCCCAATGGCTACACCTTC. Translation: CASSPNVPNGYTF.

This sequence joins TRBV24-1 and TRBJ1-4, with D maybe TRBD1 (6 bases). Germline assignment: CDR1 KGHDR and CDR2 SFDVKD. Trimming pared 2 bases from V and 3 bases from J, leaving 12 bases between. CDR3 size: 16 residues. CDR3 sequence (DNA): TGTGCCACCAGTGATTCTAGCGGGGGCTCTAATGAAAAACTGTTTTTT. The encoded protein is CATSDSSGGSNEKLFF.

This rearrangement joins TRBV15 to TRBJ1-4, with TRBD1 as a possible D gene (6 bases). CDR3 size: 13 residues. V was shortened by 11 bases and J by 7 bases, with 17 bases between the two germline ends. CDR1 LNHNV and CDR2 YYDKDF come from the germline V gene (reference sequence). The CDR3 DNA is TGTGCCGCGAAAACAGGGTTAGGTGAAAAACTGTTTTTT. Protein sequence: CAAKTGLGEKLFF.

Concerning this clone: Other DNA sequences in the same sample also yield this CDR3. This chain joins TRBV30 and TRBJ2-5; the D gene is possibly TRBD1 (5 bases). This CDR3 is built from 12 residues. In germline, CDR1 is GTSNPN, CDR2 SVGIG (reference sequence). Trimming pared 0 bases from V and 4 bases from J, leaving 6 bases between. The CDR3 region is CAWSVQGETQYF. DNA of the CDR3: TGTGCCTGGAGTGTCCAGGGAGAGACCCAGTACTTC.

The chain carries TRBV7-6 and TRBJ1-4, with 8 bases lining up with TRBD1. V was pared by 1 base and J by 8 bases, with 9 bases of the junction left unmatched. The CDR3 runs 16 residues. CDR1 and CDR2 (germline): SGHVS, FNYEAQ. CDR3 DNA sequence: TGTGCCAGCAGCTTAGGGAGGGACAGGCACTCGGAAAAACTGTTTTTT. It encodes CASSLGRDRHSEKLFF.

The J gene is TRBJ2-5, the V gene TRBV6-6; tentatively, D is TRBD1 (5 bases). This CDR3 contains 14 residues. Germline CDR1 reads MNHNY; CDR2 reads SVGAGI (reference sequence). Trimming shortened V by 2 bases and J by 4 bases, and 11 bases separated the two germline ends. The DNA of the CDR3 is TGTGCCAGCAGTTACACCGGTAGGGGAGAGACCCAGTACTTC. Residues: CASSYTGRGETQYF.

The chain joins TRBV30 to TRBJ1-2, with D perhaps matching TRBD1 (6 bases). This CDR3 spans 16 amino acids. V was cut by 1 base and J by 4 bases, with 19 bases left in between. Germline CDR1 reads GTSNPN; CDR2 reads SVGIG (reference sequence). The DNA for the CDR3 is TGTGCCTGGAGTGAAAAAAAACAGGGAAGGGGCTATGGCTACACCTTC. Translating it yields CAWSEKKQGRGYGYTF.

The chain carries TRBV11-3 and TRBJ1-1, with TRBD1 as a possible D gene (5 bases). Germline V gene lookup returns CDR1 SGHNT and CDR2 YENEEA. The CDR3 sequence is 13 residues long. Trimming removed 4 bases from V and 10 bases from J, with 16 bases in between. The CDR3 here is CASSSTNGGTAFF. Here the CDR3 DNA reads TGTGCCAGCAGCTCCACAAATGGCGGGACAGCTTTCTTT.

This chain links TRBV3-1 (or the pseudogene TRBV3-2) with TRBJ2-5, with a weak D call TRBD2 (6 bases). CDR1 is LGHDT and CDR2 is YNNKEL in the germline V gene (reference sequence). This CDR3 comprises 15 residues. V was trimmed by 4 bases and J by 5 bases, leaving 17 bases between them. CDR3 nucleotides: TGTGCCAGCAGCCCTACCGTAGACAGCGGGGAGACCCAGTACTTC. It specifies CASSPTVDSGETQYF.

The chain uses TRBV5-5 and TRBJ2-3; 16 bases line up with TRBD2. The trim removed 2 bases at V and 11 bases at J, leaving 8 bases unmatched. This CDR3 has 16 residues. The germline gives CDR1 SGHKS, CDR2 YYEKEE (reference sequence). This CDR3 reads CASSFLGTSGGAGQYF. CDR3 nucleotide sequence: TGTGCCAGCAGCTTCCTTGGGACTAGCGGGGGGGCAGGGCAGTATTTT.

J is TRBJ1-6 and V is TRBV4-2; tentatively, D is TRBD1 (6 bases). V lost 0 bases to trimming and J lost 10 bases, with 19 bases between them. The germline CDR1 and CDR2 sequences are LGHNA and YNFKEQ. The CDR3 totals 17 residues. The CDR3 DNA follows: TGTGCCAGCAGCCAAGAAACGGCAGGGGCCTCGCTATCACCCCTCCACTTT. As protein: CASSQETAGASLSPLHF.

Only one count was recorded for this clone. The chain employs TRBV3-1 (or the pseudogene TRBV3-2) and TRBJ1-4, with no clear D. The CDR3 covers 15 residues. CDR1 and CDR2 (germline): LGHDT, YNNKEL (reference sequence). V shed 1 base and J shed 8 bases, with 14 bases lying between them. Here the CDR3 reads CASSQGAGRWEKLFF. CDR3 in DNA: TGTGCCAGCAGCCAAGGCGCGGGCCGGTGGGAAAAACTGTTTTTT.

The chain combines TRBV7-9 with TRBJ2-2; 8 nucleotides match TRBD2. Trimming cost V 5 bases and J 6 bases; bases outside gene matches: 8. Germline assignment: CDR1 SEHNR and CDR2 FQNEAQ (reference sequence). This CDR3 has 15 amino acids. CDR3 in amino acids: CASSRGGSSAGELFF. CDR3 DNA: TGTGCCAGCAGCCGCGGGGGGTCTTCGGCCGGGGAGCTGTTTTTT.

The DNA for the CDR3 is TGTGCCAGCAGTCCTATGGGGGGGCGGGGAACAGATACGCAGTATTTT. It yields the protein CASSPMGGRGTDTQYF. This chain joins TRBV27 and TRBJ2-3; D is possibly TRBD2 (7 bases). Looked up from germline, CDR1 is MNHEY and CDR2 is SMNVEV (reference sequence). Trimming stripped 5 bases from V and 3 bases from J, with 18 bases between. The CDR3 length is 16 residues.

The chain joins TRBV5-6 to TRBJ2-7, with D possibly being TRBD2 (5 bases). V shed 1 base and J shed 2 bases, with 16 bases lying between them. CDR1 and CDR2 (germline): SGHDT, YYEEEE. The CDR3 is 16 amino acids. CDR3 sequence (DNA): TGTGCCAGCAGCTTGCGAGCGGCCCTCATCACCTACGAGCAGTACTTC. It codes for CASSLRAALITYEQYF.

The gene calls are TRBV3-1 (or the pseudogene TRBV3-2) and TRBJ2-1, with TRBD1 as a possible D gene (6 bases). Germline loops: CDR1 LGHDT, CDR2 YNNKEL (reference sequence). V was pared by 6 bases and J by 9 bases, with 24 bases between. The CDR3 is 16 residues long. The CDR3 DNA reads as TGTGCCAGCAGACGCGATGGGGCGACAGGTCGCGGTGAGCAGTTCTTC. Translated, it gives CASRRDGATGRGEQFF.

J is TRBJ1-1 and V is TRBV6-1; D unclear. Germline V gene sequence: CDR1 MNHNS, CDR2 SASEGT. The V end lost 4 bases, the J end lost 0 bases, and 15 bases lay between the germline ends. The CDR3 has 16 amino acids. The CDR3 coding sequence is TGTGCCAGCAGTGTTTTGGCAGCGCTCATGAACACTGAAGCTTTCTTT. This codes for CASSVLAALMNTEAFF.

This rearrangement joins TRBV5-1 to TRBJ2-5, with D maybe TRBD1 (5 bases). Looked up from germline, CDR1 is SGHRS and CDR2 is YFSETQ. The CDR3 is made up of 14 amino acids. The V gene lost 0 bases and the J gene lost 5 bases, with 11 bases spanning the gap. The chain's CDR3 is CASSLGQSAETQYF. The CDR3 DNA follows: TGCGCCAGCAGCTTGGGACAGTCAGCGGAGACCCAGTACTTC.

This sequence joins TRBV6-5 and TRBJ2-7, with D possibly matching TRBD1 (5 bases). V was shortened by 7 bases and J by 3 bases, with 7 bases between the two germline ends. Per the germline V gene, CDR1 is MNHEY and CDR2 is SVGAGI. This CDR3 has 11 amino acids. CDR3 in DNA: TGTGCCAGCAACGGACACTACGAGCAGTACTTC. It codes for CASNGHYEQYF.

This clone was seen just once. The chain links TRBV10-3 to TRBJ2-2, with 10 nucleotides matching TRBD1. CDR3 length equals 15 residues. The germline V gene has CDR1 ENHRY and CDR2 SYGVKD. V was clipped by 6 bases and J by 6 bases; unmatched bases: 7. The DNA for the CDR3 is TGTGCCATCAGGGATGACAGGGGGCTTCCCGGGGAGCTGTTTTTT. Protein sequence: CAIRDDRGLPGELFF.

This clone has more than one count but fewer than ten. V gene TRBV6-5 combines with J gene TRBJ1-3; TRBD1 matches at 8 bases. V shed 2 bases and J 0 bases; nucleotides not matched to a gene: 0. The CDR3 has 15 residues. The V gene's germline CDR1 is MNHEY and CDR2 SVGAGI. The CDR3: CASSYTGGSGNTIYF. CDR3 DNA sequence: TGTGCCAGCAGTTACACAGGGGGCTCTGGAAACACCATATATTTT.

This rearrangement joins TRBV10-2 to TRBJ1-1; 7 bases line up with TRBD1. The ends lost 5 bases at V and 3 bases at J; junction bases unmatched: 6. CDR1 WSHSY and CDR2 SAAADI come from the germline V gene. This CDR3 comprises 14 residues. Written as DNA, the CDR3 is TGCGCCAGCAGTCGGGCAGGGGGGTACACTGAAGCTTTCTTT. It codes for CASSRAGGYTEAFF.